This T cell receptor (beta chain) was observed in a study of radiation and T cells in renal cell carcinoma. Study results and caveats: Compared with controls, irradiated tumors showed greater TCR clonality.

The treatment here: treatment-naive control, cytoreductive nephrectomy. Control samples are tumors resected by cytoreductive nephrectomy without prior radiation. Sequenced control tumors were from 11 males and a few females, median age roughly 60. Concerning this clone itself: Its cognate antigen is unknown.

V was pared by 5 bases and J by 8 bases, with 11 bases of the junction left unmatched. This CDR3 has 15 residues. Germline V CDR1 and CDR2: SGHAT, FQNNGV. Profiled with immunoSEQ multiplex PCR; TCRdb holds only in-frame clones, not every one. This table has 14,000 to 15,000 clones, roughly 60% appearing once. The TCR originated in a man in his sixties with renal cell carcinoma. The chain has TRBV11-2 and TRBJ1-1; 10 positions match TRBD1. This specimen was tumor tissue, taken from a patient whose treatment was nephrectomy without radiotherapy. In DNA, the CDR3 is TGTGCCAGCAGCCCGGACAGGGGGAGAACGTGGGAAGCTTTCTTT. Amino acids: CASSPDRGRTWEAFF.